What follows are 30 T cell receptor beta chains derived from one specimen sequenced in a study of response to subunit inactivated influenza vaccine. One entry per CDR3 protein results from TCRdb running MiXCR on the RT-PCR reads. The sample yields some 500,000 distinct CDR3 sequences, roughly 23% seen once. This sample comprised CD4+ T cells sorted from PBMCs, obtained more than 4 days after vaccination. The receptors were gathered from a man aged 50-60 years who received an inactivated influenza vaccine.

This clonotype was found a few times. The V call is TRBV12-3 or TRBV12-4, the J call TRBJ2-3; 7 nucleotides match TRBD2. V lost 3 bases and J lost 5; bases outside the gene matches: 14. The CDR3 totals 17 residues. The CDR3 DNA follows: TGTGCCAGCAGTTTCGGCTGGGGGGGGACGGCCAAAGATACGCAGTATTTT. It codes for CASSFGWGGTAKDTQYF.

The V call is TRBV4-2, the J call TRBJ2-5, with TRBD2 matching 13 bases. The CDR3 covers 18 residues. V dropped 0 bases and J dropped 5; count of bases not matched to a gene: 9. From germline, CDR1 is LGHNA and CDR2 YNFKEQ. For the CDR3, the DNA is TGTGCCAGCAGCCAAGATACTAGCGGGGGGGTACGCGGTGAGACCCAGTACTTC. As protein: CASSQDTSGGVRGETQYF.

This chain uses TRBV10-3 with TRBJ2-6; TRBD2 is a possible D gene (5 bases). The CDR3 consists of 15 residues. CDR1 ENHRY and CDR2 SYGVKD come from the germline V gene. The V gene lost 10 bases and the J gene lost 0 bases, with 13 bases spanning the gap. CDR3 DNA: TGTGCCACATCGGGGAGCAGCTCTGGGGCCAACGTCCTGACTTTC. Translating it yields CATSGSSSGANVLTF.

This clonotype was recorded a few times. The chain couples TRBV5-1 to TRBJ1-1, with D possibly matching TRBD1 (6 bases). This CDR3 contains 18 residues. CDR1 is SGHRS, CDR2 YFSETQ, per germline. Trimming pared 4 bases from V and 2 bases from J, leaving 24 bases between. The CDR3: CASSPEGGGRMGNTEAFF. The DNA of the CDR3 is TGCGCCAGCAGCCCCGAAGGGGGGGGGCGAATGGGCAACACTGAAGCTTTCTTT.

The chain links TRBV7-6 to TRBJ1-2; no firm D call. Germline V gene data show CDR1 as SGHVS and CDR2 as FNYEAQ. The V and J ends lost 2 bases and 0 bases respectively, with 7 bases between them. CDR3 length: 14 residues. The CDR3 DNA reads as TGTGCCAGCAGCTTAACGGCGACTAACTATGGCTACACCTTC. It translates to CASSLTATNYGYTF.

The chain employs TRBV9 and TRBJ1-1; D is possibly TRBD1 (6 bases). The CDR3 consists of 14 residues. Per the germline V gene, CDR1 is SGDLS and CDR2 is YYNGEE. The V end lost 3 bases, the J end lost 6 bases, and 15 bases lay between the germline ends. CDR3 nucleotides: TGTGCCAGCAGCGCCACTTACAGGGTTGCTGAAGCTTTCTTT. It yields the protein CASSATYRVAEAFF.

This clonotype was observed a few times. The genes are TRBV20-1 and TRBJ2-3; D gene unclear. The CDR3 contains 11 residues. Germline CDR1 reads DFQATT; CDR2 reads SNEGSKA (reference sequence). Trimming pared 1 base from V and 11 bases from J, leaving 10 bases between. Here the CDR3 reads CSARAIDGQYF. The CDR3 coding sequence is TGCAGTGCTAGAGCCATAGATGGGCAGTATTTT.

The V gene is TRBV4-3, the J gene TRBJ2-1; 12 bases are a match to TRBD2. In germline, CDR1 is LGHNA, CDR2 YSLEER. The CDR3 spans 18 residues. Trimming removed 1 base from V and 7 bases from J; junction bases left unmatched: 11. The CDR3 region has the DNA TGCGCCAGCAGCCAAGGTCGACTAGCGGGGGCCCGACGGAATGAGCAGTTCTTC. Protein product: CASSQGRLAGARRNEQFF.

V usage is TRBV5-1 and J usage is TRBJ2-5; 11 nucleotides agree with TRBD1. The CDR3 spans 14 residues. The germline CDR1 and CDR2 sequences are SGHRS and YFSETQ. With V trimmed by 4 bases and J by 7 bases, 6 bases remained unmatched. CDR3: CASSQGQGDVTQYF. The CDR3 bases are TGCGCCAGCAGCCAGGGACAGGGGGACGTGACCCAGTACTTC.

This clonotype was picked up a small number of times. The chain combines TRBV10-3 with TRBJ2-3, with D possibly matching TRBD1 (6 bases). The CDR3 sequence is 14 residues long. Germline V gene data show CDR1 as ENHRY and CDR2 as SYGVKD. Trimming removed 11 bases from V and 3 bases from J, with 18 bases in between. The CDR3 nucleotides are TGTGCCGGTAGACGGGGCAGGGGAACAGATACGCAGTATTTT. It codes for CAGRRGRGTDTQYF.

This clonotype was observed a few times. The rearrangement joins TRBV12-3 or TRBV12-4 to TRBJ2-4; D is undetermined. The CDR3 is made up of 14 amino acids. Deletions cut 1 base from V and 3 bases from J, with 7 bases between. CDR3 sequence: CASSLVNSKNIQYF. The CDR3 DNA is TGTGCCAGCAGTTTAGTCAACAGCAAAAACATTCAGTACTTC.

In its sample, this clonotype was seen a few times. This rearrangement joins TRBV28 to TRBJ2-3, with 12 bases lining up with TRBD2. Germline assignment: CDR1 MDHEN and CDR2 SYDVKM. The CDR3 has 17 residues. Trimming removed 7 bases from V and 2 bases from J; junction bases left unmatched: 10. The DNA of the CDR3 is TGTGCCAGCACCCGAGCTAGCGGGAGGGACTACACAGATACGCAGTATTTT. Protein: CASTRASGRDYTDTQYF.

This clonotype was picked up a small number of times. The chain links TRBV7-9 to TRBJ2-3; a possible D gene is TRBD2 (6 bases). This CDR3 has 15 residues. The V end was cut by 3 bases, the J end by 2 bases, with 12 bases between. Germline CDR1 SEHNR, CDR2 FQNEAQ (reference sequence). The chain's CDR3 is CASSLGSGHTDTQYF. For the CDR3, the DNA is TGTGCCAGCAGCTTGGGTAGCGGACACACAGATACGCAGTATTTT.

The gene calls are TRBV18 and TRBJ2-7, with D unclear. Trimming took 6 bases from V and 2 from J, leaving 14 bases between them. The CDR3 length is 14 residues. Germline values: CDR1 KGHSH, CDR2 LQKENI. As DNA, the CDR3 is TGTGCCAGCTCTCTTGGGGTGACGACCTACGAGCAGTACTTC. Its translation is CASSLGVTTYEQYF. The variable domain in full, completed from reference TRBV18 and TRBJ2-7, reads NAGVMQNPRHLVRRRGQEARLRCSPMKGHSHVYWYRQLPEEGLKFMVYLQKENIIDESGMPKERFSAEFPKEGPSILRIQQVVRGDSAAYFCASSLGVTTYEQYFGPGTRLTVT.

This clonotype has a handful of counts. The chain employs TRBV6-5 and TRBJ2-3; D may be TRBD2 (5 bases). Germline assignment: CDR1 MNHEY and CDR2 SVGAGI. V lost 2 bases to trimming and J lost 3 bases, with 9 bases between them. The CDR3 length is 14 residues. The CDR3, as DNA: TGTGCCAGCAGTTACGGGCGAGGGACAGATACGCAGTATTTT. Protein product: CASSYGRGTDTQYF.

This clonotype came up a few times. The chain couples TRBV28 to TRBJ2-1; TRBD2 matches 7 bases. With 6 bases clipped from V and 3 bases from J, the junction kept 11 bases outside the gene matches. The CDR3 sequence is 16 residues long. The V gene's germline CDR1 is MDHEN and CDR2 SYDVKM. The CDR3 region is CASSPSGRRNYNEQFF. The CDR3 DNA reads TGTGCCAGCAGCCCTAGCGGAAGGAGGAACTACAATGAGCAGTTCTTC.

DNA for the CDR3: TGTGCCAGCAGTAAGCAGGGAAGGGAGACCCAGTACTTC. Translating gives CASSKQGRETQYF. The chain employs TRBV7-2 and TRBJ2-5; D might be TRBD1 (5 bases). CDR1 SGHTA and CDR2 FQGNSA come from the germline V gene. V lost 6 bases and J lost 5, with 13 bases in between. The CDR3 runs to 13 residues.

This chain links TRBV10-1 with TRBJ1-5, with unresolved D. CDR1 is WNHNN and CDR2 is SYGVQD in the germline V gene (reference sequence). The CDR3 runs 13 residues. V was trimmed by 5 bases and J by 9 bases, leaving 14 bases between them. In DNA, the CDR3 is TGCGCCAGCAGTATGGACCTATCGGGGCCCCAGCATTTT. Translation: CASSMDLSGPQHF.

This clonotype was found many times. The chain is built from TRBV12-3 or TRBV12-4 and TRBJ2-5; D is uncertain. V lost 2 bases and J lost 10, with 11 bases in between. The length of the CDR3 is 12 residues. The CDR3 DNA sequence: TGTGCCAGCAGTTTACCGAACTCCCGCCAGTACTTC. It yields the protein CASSLPNSRQYF.

This clonotype was seen only a few times. The chain recombines TRBV5-5 with TRBJ2-5; 8 nucleotides agree with TRBD2. The junction had 6 bases not matched to a gene; V was cut back by 2 bases and J by 0 bases. This CDR3 contains 16 residues. In germline, CDR1 is SGHKS, CDR2 YYEKEE (reference sequence). The DNA of the CDR3 is TGTGCCAGCAGCTTCAGAGCGGGGGCCTACCAAGAGACCCAGTACTTC. Translated: CASSFRAGAYQETQYF.

The sample holds many counts of this clonotype. The J gene is TRBJ2-1, the V gene TRBV5-1; D remains unclear. Looked up from germline, CDR1 is SGHRS and CDR2 is YFSETQ. The CDR3 covers 16 residues. Trimming removed 0 bases at V and 0 bases at J, with 10 bases between. DNA for the CDR3: TGCGCCAGCAGCTTGGCCTTGTCTACCTCCTACAATGAGCAGTTCTTC. This translates into CASSLALSTSYNEQFF.

The chain combines TRBV6-2 or TRBV6-3 with TRBJ2-7, with D maybe TRBD2 (6 bases). The CDR3 loop spans 15 amino acids. Germline CDR1 and CDR2: MNHEY and SVGEGT. V was trimmed by 8 bases and J by 6 bases, leaving 23 bases between them. CDR3 protein: CASVPWRDRLAEQYF. In DNA form, the CDR3 reads TGTGCCAGCGTACCTTGGCGGGATCGCCTAGCCGAGCAGTACTTC.

This chain links TRBV20-1 with TRBJ2-5, with D maybe TRBD1 (5 bases). The CDR3 is made up of 12 amino acids. Deletions cut 4 bases from V and 9 bases from J, with 15 bases between. Per the germline V gene, CDR1 is DFQATT and CDR2 is SNEGSKA (reference sequence). The CDR3 DNA follows: TGCAGTGCTACGCAGGGCCCGCTATCCCAGTACTTC. This translates into CSATQGPLSQYF.

CDR3: CASSVQDQPQHF. The CDR3 DNA reads TGTGCCAGCAGCGTTCAAGATCAGCCCCAGCATTTT. This chain connects TRBV6-6 to TRBJ1-5; D uncertain. The V end lost 6 bases, the J end lost 5 bases, and 8 bases lay between the germline ends. Looked up from germline, CDR1 is MNHNY and CDR2 is SVGAGI (reference sequence). This CDR3 spans 12 amino acids.

With regard to this clonotype: One end of the junction does not line up with germline, which may come from a read error. The chain joins TRBV6-1 to TRBJ1-2, with 7 bases aligning to TRBD1. The germline gives CDR1 MNHNS, CDR2 SASEGT. The CDR3 loop spans 14 amino acids. The CDR3 DNA reads as TGTGCCGGCAGACAAACAGGGGTCAACTATGGCTACACCTTC. It is translated as CAGRQTGVNYGYTF.

The J gene is TRBJ2-5, the V gene TRBV12-3 or TRBV12-4; D remains ambiguous. V gave up 6 bases and J gave up 5 bases, with 13 bases separating them. The CDR3 runs 13 residues. CDR3 protein: CASSLPPQETQYF. For the CDR3, the DNA is TGTGCCAGCAGCCTCCCTCCTCAGGAGACCCAGTACTTC.

This clonotype has only a few counts. The V call is TRBV7-2, the J call TRBJ2-7; 13 nucleotides line up with TRBD2. This CDR3 region has 16 residues. CDR1 is SGHTA and CDR2 is FQGNSA in the germline V gene. The V and J ends lost 3 bases and 2 bases, in that order; junction bases with no gene match: 4. The CDR3 DNA sequence: TGTGCCAGCAGCTTCGGACTAGCGGGAGTTCCCTACGAGCAGTACTTC. It encodes CASSFGLAGVPYEQYF. Looking up the rest from reference TRBV7-2 and TRBJ2-7 gives the full variable domain: GAGVSQSPSNKVTEKGKDVELRCDPISGHTALYWYRQSLGQGLEFLIYFQGNSAPDKSGLPSDRFSAERTGGSVSTLTIQRTQQEDSAVYLCASSFGLAGVPYEQYFGPGTRLTVT.

This clonotype was detected only a few times. V is TRBV19 and J is TRBJ2-7, with 9 nucleotides matching TRBD2. The CDR3 sequence is 14 residues long. Losses at the gene ends were 3 bases for V and 5 bases for J; bases not matched to a gene: 5. The germline gives CDR1 LNHDA, CDR2 SQIVND (reference sequence). CDR3 region: CASSMSGRRDEQYF. The CDR3 DNA sequence: TGTGCCAGTAGTATGAGCGGGAGGAGAGACGAGCAGTACTTC.

The chain has TRBV6-5 and TRBJ2-2; no firm D call. Germline values: CDR1 MNHEY, CDR2 SVGAGI. The ends were cut back, 0 bases at V and 1 base at J, with 9 bases in the middle. The CDR3 runs to 16 residues. As DNA, the CDR3 is TGTGCCAGCAGTTACTCGATTTACGAGAACACCGGGGAGCTGTTTTTT. It codes for CASSYSIYENTGELFF.

The chain combines TRBV2 with TRBJ2-4, with no clear D. This CDR3 is built from 14 residues. Trimming pared 0 bases from V and 5 bases from J, leaving 8 bases between. Germline V lookup: CDR1 SNHLY, CDR2 FYNNEI. The CDR3 sequence is CASSEADGENIQYF. The CDR3 coding sequence is TGTGCCAGCAGTGAAGCGGACGGAGAAAACATTCAGTACTTC.